The source of this T cell receptor (beta chain) is a study of T cells in localized non-small cell lung cancer. On this clone: Its specificity is not known.

The method was immunoSEQ multiplex PCR; TCRdb's version includes in-frame clones alone and lacks a portion of them. The table lists about 40,000 clones, about 87% of them singletons, with around 3.8% in the top ten. Study-wide findings and caveats: Adjacent lung had a median about 55 of the 100 largest tumor clones.

The sequence was collected from a man aged 18-55 years with stage I lung adenocarcinoma. The starting material was peripheral blood, obtained before any cancer treatment.

The CDR3 region has the DNA TGTGCCATCAGTAGTTCAGTCCACGAGCAGTACTTC. This gives the protein CAISSSVHEQYF. The chain employs TRBV10-3 and TRBJ2-7; D is unresolved. The V gene's germline CDR1 is ENHRY and CDR2 SYGVKD. Trimming removed 5 bases from V and 5 bases from J, with 10 bases in between. The CDR3 has 12 residues.